This TCR beta chain was captured in a study of blood T cell repertoires in COVID-19. Study details: COVID-19 samples from acute and convalescent phases originated in the United States, Italy and Spain.

In the original analysis: Nucleated cell number was recorded as an estimate derived from reference gene primer amplification. Sequencing used immunoSEQ multiplex PCR; TCRdb keeps in-frame clones, though not all of them. From that table come the V and J calls and clone size; the DNA was used to work out D and trimming. The sample has more than 95,000 clones; 84% are singletons. V lost 6 bases, J lost 2 bases, and 8 bases stayed unmatched. This CDR3 contains 15 residues. Germline V gives CDR1 MNHNY, CDR2 SVGAGI (reference sequence). This TCR was sampled from a man aged 55 to 70 with acute or convalescent COVID-19. The material sequenced was peripheral blood. V gene TRBV6-6 combines with J gene TRBJ2-3; 7 positions match TRBD1. The CDR3 here is CASRRTGEYTDTQYF. The CDR3 region has the DNA TGTGCCAGCAGGCGGACAGGCGAGTACACAGATACGCAGTATTTT.